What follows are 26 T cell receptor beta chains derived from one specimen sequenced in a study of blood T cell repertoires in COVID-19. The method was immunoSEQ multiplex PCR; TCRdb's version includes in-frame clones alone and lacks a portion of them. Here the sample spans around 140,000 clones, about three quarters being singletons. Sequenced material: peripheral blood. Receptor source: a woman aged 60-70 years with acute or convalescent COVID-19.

The CDR3: CASSQVSLLRGYGYTF. The CDR3, as DNA: TGCGCCAGCAGCCAAGTTAGCTTGCTCAGAGGCTATGGCTACACCTTC. The V gene is TRBV4-1, the J gene TRBJ1-2, with unresolved D. Trimming took off 1 base at V and 4 bases at J, with 16 bases between the two ends. CDR3 size: 16 residues. Germline lookup yields CDR1 MGHRA and CDR2 YSYEKL.

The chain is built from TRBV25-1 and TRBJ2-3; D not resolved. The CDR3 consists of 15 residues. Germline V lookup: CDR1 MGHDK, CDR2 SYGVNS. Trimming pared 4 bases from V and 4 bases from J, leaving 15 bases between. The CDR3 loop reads CASSASLGTPDTQYF. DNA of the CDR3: TGTGCCAGCAGTGCGTCTCTAGGCACCCCAGATACGCAGTATTTT.

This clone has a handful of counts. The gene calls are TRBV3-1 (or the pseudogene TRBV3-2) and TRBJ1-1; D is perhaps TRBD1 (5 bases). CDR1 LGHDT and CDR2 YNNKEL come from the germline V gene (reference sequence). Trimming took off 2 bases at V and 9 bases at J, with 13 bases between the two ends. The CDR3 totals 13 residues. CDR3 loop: CASSQTRDSKAFF. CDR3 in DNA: TGTGCCAGCAGCCAAACCCGAGACAGTAAAGCTTTCTTT.

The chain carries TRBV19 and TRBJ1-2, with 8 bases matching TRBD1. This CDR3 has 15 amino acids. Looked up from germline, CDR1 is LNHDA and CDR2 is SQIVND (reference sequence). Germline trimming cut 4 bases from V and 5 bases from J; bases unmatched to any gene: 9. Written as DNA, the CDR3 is TGTGCCAGTAGTACCCAGGGGGCGCTAGGGTATGGCTACACCTTC. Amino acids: CASSTQGALGYGYTF. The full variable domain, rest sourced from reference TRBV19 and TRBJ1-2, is DGGITQSPKYLFRKEGQNVTLSCEQNLNHDAMYWYRQDPGQGLRLIYYSQIVNDFQKGDIAEGYSVSREKKESFPLTVTSAQKNPTAFYLCASSTQGALGYGYTFGSGTRLTVV.

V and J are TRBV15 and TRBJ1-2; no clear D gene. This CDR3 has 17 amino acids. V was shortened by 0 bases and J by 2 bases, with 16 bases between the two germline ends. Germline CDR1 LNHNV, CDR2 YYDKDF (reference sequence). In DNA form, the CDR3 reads TGTGCCACCAGCAGAGATCGTTCCCCGCCAGGAAACTATGGCTACACCTTC. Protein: CATSRDRSPPGNYGYTF. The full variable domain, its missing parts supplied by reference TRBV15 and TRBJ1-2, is DAMVIQNPRYQVTQFGKPVTLSCSQTLNHNVMYWYQQKSSQAPKLLFHYYDKDFNNEADTPDNFQSRRPNTSFCFLDIRSPGLGDTAMYLCATSRDRSPPGNYGYTFGSGTRLTVV.

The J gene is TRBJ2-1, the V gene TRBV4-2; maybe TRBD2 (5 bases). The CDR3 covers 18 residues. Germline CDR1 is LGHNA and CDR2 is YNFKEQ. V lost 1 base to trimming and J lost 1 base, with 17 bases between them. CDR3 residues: CASSQVKSWEWSYNEQFF. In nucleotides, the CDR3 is TGTGCCAGCAGCCAAGTAAAGAGCTGGGAGTGGTCCTACAATGAGCAGTTCTTC.

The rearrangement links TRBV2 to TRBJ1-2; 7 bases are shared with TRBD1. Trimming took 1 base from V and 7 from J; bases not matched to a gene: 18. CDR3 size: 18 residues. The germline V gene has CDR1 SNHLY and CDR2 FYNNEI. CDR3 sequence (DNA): TGTGCCAGCAGTGAAGATCTCTTTTGGGCAGGGGGATCTTCTGGCTACACCTTC. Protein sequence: CASSEDLFWAGGSSGYTF.

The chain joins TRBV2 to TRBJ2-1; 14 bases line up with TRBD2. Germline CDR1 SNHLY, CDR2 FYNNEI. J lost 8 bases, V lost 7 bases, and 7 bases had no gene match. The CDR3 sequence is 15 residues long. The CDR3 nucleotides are TGTGCCAGCAATGGACTAGCGGGAGGATTCGATGAGCAGTTCTTC. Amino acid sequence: CASNGLAGGFDEQFF.

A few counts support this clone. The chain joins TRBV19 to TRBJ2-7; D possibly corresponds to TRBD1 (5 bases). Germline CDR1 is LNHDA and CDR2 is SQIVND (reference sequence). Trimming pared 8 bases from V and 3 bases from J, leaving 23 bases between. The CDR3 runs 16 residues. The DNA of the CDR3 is TGTGCCAGTCAGAGGTCTGGGGCAGCCCCCCTCTACGAGCAGTACTTC. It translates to CASQRSGAAPLYEQYF.

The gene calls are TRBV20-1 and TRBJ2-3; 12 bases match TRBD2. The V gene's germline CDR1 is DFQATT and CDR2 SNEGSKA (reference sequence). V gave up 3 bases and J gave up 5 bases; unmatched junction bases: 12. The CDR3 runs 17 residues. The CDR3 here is CSASGASGRAFGDTQYF. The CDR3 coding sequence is TGCAGTGCTAGTGGGGCTAGCGGGAGGGCCTTTGGAGATACGCAGTATTTT.

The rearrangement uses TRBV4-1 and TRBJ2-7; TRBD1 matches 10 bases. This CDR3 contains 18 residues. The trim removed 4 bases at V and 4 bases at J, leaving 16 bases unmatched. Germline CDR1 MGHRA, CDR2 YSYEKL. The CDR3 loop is CASSLAWTGGLLLYEQYF. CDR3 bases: TGCGCCAGCAGCCTCGCCTGGACAGGGGGGTTGTTATTGTACGAGCAGTACTTC.

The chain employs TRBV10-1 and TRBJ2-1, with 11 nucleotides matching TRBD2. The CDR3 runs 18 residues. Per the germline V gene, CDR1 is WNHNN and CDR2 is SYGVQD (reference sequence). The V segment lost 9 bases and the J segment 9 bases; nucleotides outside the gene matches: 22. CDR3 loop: CASSSFTKLAGGPSEQFF. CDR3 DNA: TGCGCCAGTTCGTCCTTCACAAAATTAGCGGGAGGGCCGTCTGAGCAGTTCTTC.

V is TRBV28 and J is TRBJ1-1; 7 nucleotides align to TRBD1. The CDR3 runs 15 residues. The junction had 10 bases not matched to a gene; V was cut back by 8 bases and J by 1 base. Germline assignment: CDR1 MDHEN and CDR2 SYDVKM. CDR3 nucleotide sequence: TGTGCCAGCCCTGGGCGGGACAGCAAGAACACTGAAGCTTTCTTT. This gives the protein CASPGRDSKNTEAFF.

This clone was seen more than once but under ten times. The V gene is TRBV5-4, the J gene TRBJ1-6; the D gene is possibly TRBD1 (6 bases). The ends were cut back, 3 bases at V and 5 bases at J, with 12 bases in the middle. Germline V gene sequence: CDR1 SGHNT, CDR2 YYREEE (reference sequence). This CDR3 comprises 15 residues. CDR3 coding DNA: TGTGCCAGCAGCTGGGGACATCGAAATAATTCACCCCTCCACTTT. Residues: CASSWGHRNNSPLHF.

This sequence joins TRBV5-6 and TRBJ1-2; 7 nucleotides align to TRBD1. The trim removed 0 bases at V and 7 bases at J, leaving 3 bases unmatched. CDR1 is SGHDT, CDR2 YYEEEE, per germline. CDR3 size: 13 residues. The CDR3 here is CASSLEGASGYTF. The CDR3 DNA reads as TGTGCCAGCAGCTTGGAGGGGGCGAGTGGCTACACCTTC.

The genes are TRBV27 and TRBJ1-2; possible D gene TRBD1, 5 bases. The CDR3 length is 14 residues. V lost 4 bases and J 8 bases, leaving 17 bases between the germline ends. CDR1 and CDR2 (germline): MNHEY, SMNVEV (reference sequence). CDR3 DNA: TGTGCCAGCAGTTCTAAGCCCGCCTGGGGCGGCTACACCTTC. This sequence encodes CASSSKPAWGGYTF.

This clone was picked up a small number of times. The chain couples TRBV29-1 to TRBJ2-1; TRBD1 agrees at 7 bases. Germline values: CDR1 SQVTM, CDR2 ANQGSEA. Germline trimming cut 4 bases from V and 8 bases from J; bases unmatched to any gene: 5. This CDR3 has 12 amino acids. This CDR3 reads CSVVAGGYEQFF. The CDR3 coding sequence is TGCAGCGTTGTGGCAGGGGGATATGAGCAGTTCTTC.

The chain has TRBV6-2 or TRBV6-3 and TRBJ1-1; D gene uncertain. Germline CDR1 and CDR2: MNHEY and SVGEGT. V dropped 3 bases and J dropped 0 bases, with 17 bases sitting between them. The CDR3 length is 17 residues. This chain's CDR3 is CASSYPSVTKMNTEAFF. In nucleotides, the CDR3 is TGTGCCAGCAGTTATCCCTCGGTCACTAAAATGAACACTGAAGCTTTCTTT.

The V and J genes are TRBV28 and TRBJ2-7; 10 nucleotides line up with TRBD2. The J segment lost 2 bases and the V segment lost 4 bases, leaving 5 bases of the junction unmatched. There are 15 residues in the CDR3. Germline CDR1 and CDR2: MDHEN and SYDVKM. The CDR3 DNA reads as TGTGCCAGCAGTTCACCAGGACTAGCGGCCTACGAGCAGTACTTC. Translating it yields CASSSPGLAAYEQYF.

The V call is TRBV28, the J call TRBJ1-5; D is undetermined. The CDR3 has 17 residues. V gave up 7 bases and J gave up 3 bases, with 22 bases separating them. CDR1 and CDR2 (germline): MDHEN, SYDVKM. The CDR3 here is CASIEWGGNIANQPQHF. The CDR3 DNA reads TGTGCCAGCATCGAATGGGGAGGCAATATAGCCAATCAGCCCCAGCATTTT.

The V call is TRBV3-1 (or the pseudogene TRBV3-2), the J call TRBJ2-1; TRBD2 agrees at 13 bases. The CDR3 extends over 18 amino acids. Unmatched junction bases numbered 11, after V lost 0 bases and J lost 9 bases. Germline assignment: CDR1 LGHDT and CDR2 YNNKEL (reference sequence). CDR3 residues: CASSQDEPGLAGDSEQFF. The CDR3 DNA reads TGTGCCAGCAGCCAAGACGAGCCCGGACTAGCGGGAGATAGTGAGCAGTTCTTC.

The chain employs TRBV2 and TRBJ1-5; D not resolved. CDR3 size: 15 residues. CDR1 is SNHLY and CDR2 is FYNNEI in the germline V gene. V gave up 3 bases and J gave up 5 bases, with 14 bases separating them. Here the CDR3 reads CASSDWRVGDQPQHF. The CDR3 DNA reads TGTGCCAGCAGTGACTGGAGGGTTGGGGATCAGCCCCAGCATTTT.

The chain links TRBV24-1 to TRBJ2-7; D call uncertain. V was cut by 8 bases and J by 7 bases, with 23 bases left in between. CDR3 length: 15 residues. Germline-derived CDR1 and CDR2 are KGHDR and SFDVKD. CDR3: CATKNEAELTNEQYF. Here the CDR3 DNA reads TGTGCCACCAAAAACGAGGCAGAGCTTACTAATGAGCAGTACTTC.

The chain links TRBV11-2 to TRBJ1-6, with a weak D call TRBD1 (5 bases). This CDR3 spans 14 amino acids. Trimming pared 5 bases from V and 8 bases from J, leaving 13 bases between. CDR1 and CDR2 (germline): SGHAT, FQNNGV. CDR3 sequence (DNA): TGTGCCAGCAGCCTCTACCTCAGGGATTCACCCCTCCACTTT. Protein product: CASSLYLRDSPLHF.

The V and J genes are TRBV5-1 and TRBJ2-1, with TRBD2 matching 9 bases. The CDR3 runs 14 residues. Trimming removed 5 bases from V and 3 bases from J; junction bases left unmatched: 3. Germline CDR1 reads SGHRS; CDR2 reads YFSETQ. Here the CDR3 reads CASRREGVYNEQFF. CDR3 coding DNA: TGCGCCAGCAGGCGGGAGGGGGTCTACAATGAGCAGTTCTTC.

The CDR3: CASSQRVGQSRANVLTF. DNA of the CDR3: TGTGCCAGCAGCCAGCGGGTAGGACAAAGTCGGGCCAACGTCCTGACTTTC. The V gene is TRBV7-1, the J gene TRBJ2-6; a weak D match, TRBD2 (6 bases). TRBV7-1 is flagged as an ORF with uncertain function. The CDR3 contains 17 residues. Trimming stripped 5 bases from V and 5 bases from J, with 19 bases between.